The 2 T cell receptor beta chains in this list originate from one sample, sequenced in a study of shared clonotypes between healthy human individuals. This table comes from immunoSEQ multiplex PCR, and its TCRdb copy is limited to in-frame clones, with some not included. The table lists approximately 1,500,000 clones, 98% of them singletons. The specimen was naive CD4+ T cells sorted from blood. Regarding subset: CD45RA+ positively selected. The receptors come from a young man in good health.

Points on this clone: The junction departs from germline at one end; a sequencing error may be responsible. The chain combines TRBV10-1 with TRBJ2-7, with 7 bases fitting TRBD1. Germline V gene data show CDR1 as WNHNN and CDR2 as SYGVQD (reference sequence). The CDR3 extends over 15 amino acids. Written as DNA, the CDR3 is TGCGCCAGCAGTAAAGACAGGGTGAGGTCCTCCGAGCAGTACTTC. Translation: CASSKDRVRSSEQYF.

This chain links TRBV7-9 with TRBJ2-5, with 7 bases identical to TRBD1. CDR1 is SEHNR and CDR2 is FQNEAQ in the germline V gene (reference sequence). There are 13 residues in the CDR3. Trimming took 11 bases from V and 4 from J; bases not matched to a gene: 10. Here the CDR3 reads CAANRGKGETQYF. The DNA of the CDR3 is TGTGCCGCAAACAGGGGTAAGGGAGAGACCCAGTACTTC.